The entry below gives a single T cell receptor beta chain sequence along with its context. This CDR3 comprises 14 residues. The germline gives CDR1 MGHDK, CDR2 SYGVNS. J gave up 6 bases and V 6 bases, and 4 bases lay outside the gene matches. This sample is drawn from a study of cytomegalovirus exposure and HLA in healthy donors. PCR employed 60 Vbeta and 13 Jbeta primers. Data came from immunoSEQ multiplex PCR; TCRdb stores just in-frame clones and leaves some out. The sample holds approximately 180,000 clones, around nine tenths seen once. The TCR comes from a woman in her late teens or twenties in good health and CMV-seronegative. Sequenced sample: PBMCs. This rearrangement joins TRBV25-1 to TRBJ1-4, with 10 bases fitting TRBD1. This CDR3 is CASSLTGGDEKLFF. CDR3 sequence (DNA): TGTGCCAGCAGCCTGACAGGGGGCGATGAAAAACTGTTTTTT.